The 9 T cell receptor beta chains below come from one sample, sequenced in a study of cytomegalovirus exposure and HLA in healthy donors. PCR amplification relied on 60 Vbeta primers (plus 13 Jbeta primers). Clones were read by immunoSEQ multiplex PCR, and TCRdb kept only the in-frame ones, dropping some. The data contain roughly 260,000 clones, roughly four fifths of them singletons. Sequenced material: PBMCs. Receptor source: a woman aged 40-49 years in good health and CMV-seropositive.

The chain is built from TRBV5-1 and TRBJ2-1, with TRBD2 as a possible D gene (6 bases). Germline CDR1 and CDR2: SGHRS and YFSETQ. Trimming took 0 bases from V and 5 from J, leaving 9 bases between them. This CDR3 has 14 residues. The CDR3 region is CASSLVWEDNEQFF. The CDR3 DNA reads TGCGCCAGCAGCTTGGTTTGGGAGGACAATGAGCAGTTCTTC.

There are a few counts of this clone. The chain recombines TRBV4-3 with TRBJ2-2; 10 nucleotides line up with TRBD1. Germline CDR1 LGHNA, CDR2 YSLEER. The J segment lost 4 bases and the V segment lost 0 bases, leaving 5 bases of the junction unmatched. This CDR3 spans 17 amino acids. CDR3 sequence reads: CASSQDLWTGGTGELFF. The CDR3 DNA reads TGCGCCAGCAGCCAAGATCTTTGGACAGGGGGCACCGGGGAGCTGTTTTTT.

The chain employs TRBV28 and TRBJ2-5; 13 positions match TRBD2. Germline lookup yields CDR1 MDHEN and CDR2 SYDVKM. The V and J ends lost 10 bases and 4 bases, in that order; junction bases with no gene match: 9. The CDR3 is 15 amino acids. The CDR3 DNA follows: TGTGCCATCGAGCCGGGACTAGCGGGAAGAGAGACCCAGTACTTC. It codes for CAIEPGLAGRETQYF.

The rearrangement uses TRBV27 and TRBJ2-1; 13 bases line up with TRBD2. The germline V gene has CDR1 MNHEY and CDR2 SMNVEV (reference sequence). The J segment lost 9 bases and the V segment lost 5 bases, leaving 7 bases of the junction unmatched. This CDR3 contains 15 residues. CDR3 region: CASSTGTSGKGEQFF. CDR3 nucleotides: TGTGCCAGCAGTACCGGGACTAGCGGGAAGGGTGAGCAGTTCTTC.

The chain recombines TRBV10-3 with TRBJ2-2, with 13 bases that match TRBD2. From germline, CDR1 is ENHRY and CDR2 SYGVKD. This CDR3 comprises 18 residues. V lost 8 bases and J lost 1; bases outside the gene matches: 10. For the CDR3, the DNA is TGTGCCATCTTACCCGGGACTAGCGGGGCCAAGAACACCGGGGAGCTGTTTTTT. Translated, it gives CAILPGTSGAKNTGELFF.

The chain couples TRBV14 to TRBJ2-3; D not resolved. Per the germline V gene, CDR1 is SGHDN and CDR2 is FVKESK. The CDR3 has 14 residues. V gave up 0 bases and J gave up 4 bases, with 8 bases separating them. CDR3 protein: CASSQDLFPDTQYF. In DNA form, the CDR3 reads TGTGCCAGCAGCCAAGATCTTTTCCCAGATACGCAGTATTTT.

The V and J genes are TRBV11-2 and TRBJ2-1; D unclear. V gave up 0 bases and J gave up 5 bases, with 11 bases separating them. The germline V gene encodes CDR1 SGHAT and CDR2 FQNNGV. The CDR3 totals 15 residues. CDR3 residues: CASSLDVVSHNEQFF. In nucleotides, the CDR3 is TGTGCCAGCAGCTTAGACGTCGTTTCCCACAATGAGCAGTTCTTC.

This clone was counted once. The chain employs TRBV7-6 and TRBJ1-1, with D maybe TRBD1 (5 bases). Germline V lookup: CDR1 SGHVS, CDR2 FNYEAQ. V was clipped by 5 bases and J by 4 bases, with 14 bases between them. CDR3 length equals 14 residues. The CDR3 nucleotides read TGTGCCAGCAGCGCCTCCGGTAGGGGCACTGAAGCTTTCTTT. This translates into CASSASGRGTEAFF.

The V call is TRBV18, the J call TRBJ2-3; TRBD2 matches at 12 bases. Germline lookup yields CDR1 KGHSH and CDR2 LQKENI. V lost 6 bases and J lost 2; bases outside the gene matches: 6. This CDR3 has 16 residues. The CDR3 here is CASSSTSGRSTDTQYF. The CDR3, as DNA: TGTGCCAGCTCGTCAACTAGCGGGAGGTCCACAGATACGCAGTATTTT.